The 16 T cell receptor beta chains listed next were all sequenced from one sample in a study of control samples from healthy donors and cancer patients. Assay used: immunoSEQ multiplex PCR; TCRdb lists only in-frame clones, some missing. Altogether 6,000 to 7,500 clones are present, around 72% being singletons, with the ten largest covering under 7.5%. The sample consisted of formalin-fixed, paraffin-embedded tissue. These receptor sequences come from a male donor with melanoma.

The V and J genes are TRBV7-9 and TRBJ2-7; no firm D call. V was shortened by 4 bases and J by 5 bases, with 21 bases between the two germline ends. The CDR3 runs 16 residues. Germline V gives CDR1 SEHNR, CDR2 FQNEAQ (reference sequence). The CDR3 bases are TGTGCCAGCAGCTCCCCCCCCCATGGCCTGACGCACGAGCAGTACTTC. Protein sequence: CASSSPPHGLTHEQYF.

About this clone itself: One end of the junction is discordant with germline, which a read error may explain. The chain uses TRBV6-5 and TRBJ2-7; 8 bases are shared with TRBD2. This CDR3 comprises 14 residues. Per the germline V gene, CDR1 is MNHEY and CDR2 is SVGAGI. Here the CDR3 DNA reads TGTGCCAGCAGCCGCAGCGGGAGAAGGTACGAGCAGTACTTT. Translated, it gives CASSRSGRRYEQYF.

The chain couples TRBV7-9 to TRBJ2-7; 10 nucleotides agree with TRBD2. The CDR3 is made up of 14 amino acids. V was pared by 5 bases and J by 3 bases, with 4 bases of the junction left unmatched. Germline V gene sequence: CDR1 SEHNR, CDR2 FQNEAQ (reference sequence). CDR3 DNA sequence: TGTGCCAGCAGCCCGGCTAGCGGGAGCTACGAGCAGTACTTC. Protein product: CASSPASGSYEQYF. Full variable domain (missing parts from reference TRBV7-9 and TRBJ2-7): DTGVSQNPRHKITKRGQNVTFRCDPISEHNRLYWYRQTLGQGPEFLTYFQNEAQLEKSRLLSDRFSAERPKGSFSTLEIQRTEQGDSAMYLCASSPASGSYEQYFGPGTRLTVT.

The chain combines TRBV18 with TRBJ2-1; D not certain. Trimming pared 1 base from V and 8 bases from J, leaving 9 bases between. The germline CDR1 and CDR2 sequences are KGHSH and LQKENI. CDR3 length: 13 residues. CDR3 residues: CASSPLGRDEQFF. In DNA form, the CDR3 reads TGTGCCAGCTCACCACTGGGTCGGGATGAGCAGTTCTTC.

V and J are TRBV10-3 and TRBJ2-3; D not certain. The ends were cut back, 3 bases at V and 6 bases at J, with 7 bases in the middle. The CDR3 is 12 residues long. CDR1 ENHRY and CDR2 SYGVKD come from the germline V gene. The CDR3: CAISEEVDTQYF. DNA of the CDR3: TGTGCCATCAGTGAAGAGGTGGATACGCAGTATTTT.

The V and J genes are TRBV19 and TRBJ2-2; D is possibly TRBD1 (5 bases). Trimming cost V 7 bases and J 3 bases, with 21 bases left between them. Germline V lookup: CDR1 LNHDA, CDR2 SQIVND (reference sequence). The CDR3 extends over 17 amino acids. DNA of the CDR3: TGTGCCAGTACCGCCCTGTTGCTGACAGACGACACCGGGGAGCTGTTTTTT. Its translation: CASTALLLTDDTGELFF. Based on the CDR3 plus reference TRBV19 and TRBJ2-2, the full variable domain is DGGITQSPKYLFRKEGQNVTLSCEQNLNHDAMYWYRQDPGQGLRLIYYSQIVNDFQKGDIAEGYSVSREKKESFPLTVTSAQKNPTAFYLCASTALLLTDDTGELFFGEGSRLTVL.

The genes are TRBV5-1 and TRBJ2-1; 11 nucleotides line up with TRBD1. Unmatched junction bases numbered 4, after V lost 5 bases and J lost 3 bases. Germline lookup yields CDR1 SGHRS and CDR2 YFSETQ. The CDR3 contains 15 residues. The CDR3: CASSVDRGLYNEQFF. The CDR3 DNA sequence: TGCGCCAGCAGTGTGGACAGGGGGCTCTACAATGAGCAGTTCTTC.

This clone has more than one count but fewer than ten. The genes are TRBV10-3 and TRBJ2-1; 11 nucleotides align to TRBD2. The germline V gene has CDR1 ENHRY and CDR2 SYGVKD. This CDR3 region has 16 residues. With 10 bases clipped from V and 0 bases from J, the junction kept 8 bases outside the gene matches. The CDR3: CATRTSGSSSYNEQFF. The CDR3, as DNA: TGTGCCACTCGGACTAGCGGGTCGAGCTCCTACAATGAGCAGTTCTTC.

The sample holds a few counts of this clone. This CDR3 is CASSLSGNYNEQFF. The CDR3 DNA sequence: TGCGCCAGCAGCCTGAGCGGGAATTACAATGAGCAGTTCTTC. This chain uses TRBV5-1 with TRBJ2-1; 7 nucleotides align to TRBD2. Germline loops: CDR1 SGHRS, CDR2 YFSETQ. This CDR3 has 14 amino acids. V lost 4 bases, J lost 4 bases, and 5 bases stayed unmatched. Looking up the rest from reference TRBV5-1 and TRBJ2-1 gives the full variable domain: KAGVTQTPRYLIKTRGQQVTLSCSPISGHRSVSWYQQTPGQGLQFLFEYFSETQRNKGNFPGRFSGRQFSNSRSEMNVSTLELGDSALYLCASSLSGNYNEQFFGPGTRLTVL.

The chain joins TRBV5-4 to TRBJ2-3; the match to TRBD1 covers 7 bases. The CDR3 sequence is 14 residues long. Losses at the gene ends were 4 bases for V and 3 bases for J; bases not matched to a gene: 5. Germline CDR1 reads SGHNT; CDR2 reads YYREEE (reference sequence). CDR3: CASSRTGETDTQYF. DNA of the CDR3: TGTGCCAGCAGCCGTACAGGGGAAACAGATACGCAGTATTTT.

The V gene is TRBV29-1, the J gene TRBJ1-3, with 9 bases matching TRBD1. The germline V gene encodes CDR1 SQVTM and CDR2 ANQGSEA. After removal of 7 bases from V and 0 bases from J, the junction contained 7 bases not matched to a gene. The CDR3 extends over 15 amino acids. The CDR3 region is CSALDRGDSGNTIYF. The CDR3 nucleotides are TGCAGCGCTTTGGACAGGGGAGACTCTGGAAACACCATATATTTT.

This clone was observed once. V usage is TRBV23-1 and J usage is TRBJ2-7; D perhaps matches TRBD2 (5 bases). TRBV23-1 belongs to the ORF category, with a function that is uncertain. CDR3 length: 16 amino acids. The V gene lost 4 bases and the J gene lost 1 base, with 17 bases spanning the gap. The CDR3 bases are TGCGCCAGCAGTCTCTGCCAAAGTTGGAGGTCCTACGAGCAGTACTTC. It encodes CASSLCQSWRSYEQYF.

This clone was recorded only once. The chain employs TRBV20-1 and TRBJ1-1; no clear D. V gave up 3 bases and J gave up 0 bases, with 14 bases separating them. The CDR3 length is 15 residues. Germline values: CDR1 DFQATT, CDR2 SNEGSKA (reference sequence). The CDR3 DNA is TGCAGTGCTAGTAGCCTTCAGGAGATGAACACTGAAGCTTTCTTT. Its translation: CSASSLQEMNTEAFF.

The rearrangement joins TRBV5-1 to TRBJ2-1; TRBD2 aligns across 7 bases. Germline V lookup: CDR1 SGHRS, CDR2 YFSETQ. The trim removed 2 bases at V and 5 bases at J, leaving 4 bases unmatched. The length of the CDR3 is 14 residues. The CDR3: CASSLQRGDNEQFF. In DNA, the CDR3 is TGCGCCAGCAGCTTACAGCGGGGTGACAATGAGCAGTTCTTC. The variable domain in full, with the rest retrieved from reference TRBV5-1 and TRBJ2-1, is KAGVTQTPRYLIKTRGQQVTLSCSPISGHRSVSWYQQTPGQGLQFLFEYFSETQRNKGNFPGRFSGRQFSNSRSEMNVSTLELGDSALYLCASSLQRGDNEQFFGPGTRLTVL.

The CDR3 loop is CASSPVGVYEQYF. The CDR3 DNA reads TGTGCCAGCTCACCAGTCGGCGTCTACGAGCAGTACTTC. This chain uses TRBV18 with TRBJ2-7; no clear D gene. Germline V gene sequence: CDR1 KGHSH, CDR2 LQKENI. The CDR3 length is 13 residues. The V end was cut by 2 bases, the J end by 3 bases, with 8 bases between.

This clone was seen a single time. This specimen includes other DNA sequences encoding the same CDR3. The chain couples TRBV18 to TRBJ1-6; D is uncertain. Germline-derived CDR1 and CDR2 are KGHSH and LQKENI. The ends were cut back, 2 bases at V and 13 bases at J, with 18 bases in the middle. This CDR3 comprises 15 residues. CDR3 region: CASSPEVAVISPLHF. In DNA form, the CDR3 reads TGTGCCAGCTCACCAGAGGTGGCGGTGATATCCCCCCTCCACTTT.